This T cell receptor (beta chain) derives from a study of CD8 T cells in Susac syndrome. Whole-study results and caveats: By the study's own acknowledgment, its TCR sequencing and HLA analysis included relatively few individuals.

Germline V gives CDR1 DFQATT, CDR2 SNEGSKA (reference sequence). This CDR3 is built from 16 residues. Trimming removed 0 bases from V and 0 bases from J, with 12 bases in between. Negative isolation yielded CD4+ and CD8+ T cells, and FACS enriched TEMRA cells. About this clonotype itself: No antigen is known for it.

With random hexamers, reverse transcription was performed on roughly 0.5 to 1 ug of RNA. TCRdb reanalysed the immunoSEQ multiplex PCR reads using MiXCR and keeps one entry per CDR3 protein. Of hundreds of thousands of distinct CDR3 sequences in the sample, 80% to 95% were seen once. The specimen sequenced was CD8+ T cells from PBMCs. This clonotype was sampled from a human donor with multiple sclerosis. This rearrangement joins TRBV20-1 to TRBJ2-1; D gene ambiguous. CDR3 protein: CSARERTQSSYNEQFF. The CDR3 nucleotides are TGCAGTGCTAGAGAGAGGACCCAGAGCTCCTACAATGAGCAGTTCTTC.